A single sample is the source of the 5 T cell receptor beta chains below, sequenced in a study of PD-L1 blockade in urothelial cancer. This table comes from immunoSEQ multiplex PCR, and its TCRdb copy is limited to in-frame clones, with some not included. The sample shows about 90,000 clones, over 80% of them seen only once. The time point denotes: peripheral blood 6 weeks after treatment start. Sequencing used PBMCs, obtained around atezolizumab (anti-PD-L1) treatment. The receptors derive from an older man with urothelial cancer.

This clone has ten or more counts. This chain joins TRBV5-1 and TRBJ2-3, with no clear D. CDR3 length: 15 amino acids. Germline CDR1 and CDR2: SGHRS and YFSETQ. V gave up 3 bases and J gave up 2 bases, with 13 bases separating them. The CDR3 region is CASSSSSTLTDTQYF. CDR3 nucleotide sequence: TGCGCCAGCAGCTCGAGTAGCACACTCACAGATACGCAGTATTTT.

The chain carries TRBV11-2 and TRBJ2-3, with 8 positions matching TRBD1. J gave up 5 bases and V 4 bases, and 11 bases lay outside the gene matches. The CDR3 runs 16 residues. CDR1 SGHAT and CDR2 FQNNGV come from the germline V gene. The CDR3 sequence: CASSSNDRGGVDTQYF. The DNA of the CDR3 is TGTGCCAGCAGCTCAAACGACAGGGGAGGAGTAGATACGCAGTATTTT.

In its sample, this clone was seen once. The V and J genes are TRBV10-3 and TRBJ2-7; 10 bases map to TRBD1. The CDR3 runs 16 residues. Germline-derived CDR1 and CDR2 are ENHRY and SYGVKD. J lost 2 bases, V lost 2 bases, and 6 bases had no gene match. The chain's CDR3 is CAISEPGGTGAYEQYF. DNA for the CDR3: TGTGCCATCAGTGAGCCCGGGGGGACAGGGGCCTACGAGCAGTACTTC.

J is TRBJ1-3 and V is TRBV4-1, with D tentatively TRBD1 (6 bases). Germline values: CDR1 MGHRA, CDR2 YSYEKL. Trimming removed 4 bases at V and 0 bases at J, with 22 bases between. This CDR3 comprises 19 residues. The CDR3 here is CASSPHFLSGDNSGNTIYF. The CDR3 DNA reads as TGCGCCAGCAGCCCCCACTTTCTTTCAGGGGACAACTCTGGAAACACCATATATTTT.

The genes are TRBV27 and TRBJ1-2; D unresolved. Trimming stripped 5 bases from V and 3 bases from J, with 16 bases between. There are 15 residues in the CDR3. CDR1 and CDR2 from the germline V gene are MNHEY and SMNVEV (reference sequence). The CDR3 DNA reads as TGTGCCAGCAGTCCCGGACTGGTGGGCTACTATGGCTACACCTTC. Translated, it gives CASSPGLVGYYGYTF.